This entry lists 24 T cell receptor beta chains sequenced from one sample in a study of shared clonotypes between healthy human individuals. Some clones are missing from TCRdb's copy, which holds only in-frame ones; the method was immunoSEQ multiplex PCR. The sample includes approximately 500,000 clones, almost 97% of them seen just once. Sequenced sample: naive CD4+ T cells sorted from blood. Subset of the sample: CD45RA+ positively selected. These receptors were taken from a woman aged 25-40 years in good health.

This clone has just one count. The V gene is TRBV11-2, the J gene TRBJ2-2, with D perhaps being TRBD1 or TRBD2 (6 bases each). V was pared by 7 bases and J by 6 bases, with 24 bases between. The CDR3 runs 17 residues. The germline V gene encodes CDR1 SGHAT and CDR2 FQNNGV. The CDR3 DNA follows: TGTGCCAGCACCAAAGGGGGGATATACGTCCGCGCCGGGGAGCTGTTTTTT. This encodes CASTKGGIYVRAGELFF.

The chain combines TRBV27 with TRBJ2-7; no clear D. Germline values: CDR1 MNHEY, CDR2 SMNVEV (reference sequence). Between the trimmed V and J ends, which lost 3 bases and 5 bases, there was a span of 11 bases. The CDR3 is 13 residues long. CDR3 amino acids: CASSFRNGHEQYF. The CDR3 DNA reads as TGTGCCAGCAGTTTCCGGAACGGCCACGAGCAGTACTTC.

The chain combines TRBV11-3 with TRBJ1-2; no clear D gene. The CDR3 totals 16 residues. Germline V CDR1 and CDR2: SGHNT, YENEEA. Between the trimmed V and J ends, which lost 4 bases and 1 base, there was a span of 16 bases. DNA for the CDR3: TGTGCCAGCAGCTCATCGGGTGGAGGGATTAACTATGGCTACACCTTC. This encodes CASSSSGGGINYGYTF.

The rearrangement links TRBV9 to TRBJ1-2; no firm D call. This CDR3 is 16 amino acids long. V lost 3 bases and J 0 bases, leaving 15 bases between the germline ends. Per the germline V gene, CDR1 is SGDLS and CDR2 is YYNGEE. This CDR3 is CASSAANAKANYGYTF. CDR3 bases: TGTGCCAGCAGCGCGGCCAACGCCAAAGCTAACTATGGCTACACCTTC.

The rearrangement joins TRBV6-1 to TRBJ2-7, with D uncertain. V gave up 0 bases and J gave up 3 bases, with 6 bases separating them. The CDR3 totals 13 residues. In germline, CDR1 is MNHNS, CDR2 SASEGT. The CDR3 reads CASSEASYYEQYF. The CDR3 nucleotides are TGTGCCAGCAGTGAAGCTTCCTACTACGAGCAGTACTTC.

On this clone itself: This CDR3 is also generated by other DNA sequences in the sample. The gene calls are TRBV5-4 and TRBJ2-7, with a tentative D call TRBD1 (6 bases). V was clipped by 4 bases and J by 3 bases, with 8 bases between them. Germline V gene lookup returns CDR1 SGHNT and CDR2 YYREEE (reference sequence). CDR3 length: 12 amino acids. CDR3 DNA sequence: TGTGCCAGCAGCGTACAGGGCTACGAGCAGTACTTC. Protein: CASSVQGYEQYF.

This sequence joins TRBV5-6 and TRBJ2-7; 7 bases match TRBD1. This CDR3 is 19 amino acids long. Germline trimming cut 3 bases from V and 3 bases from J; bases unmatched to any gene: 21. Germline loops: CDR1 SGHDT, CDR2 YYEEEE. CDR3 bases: TGTGCCAGCAGCTACATCGAGGGGCGACCTTGGACAGGATACTACGAGCAGTACTTC. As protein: CASSYIEGRPWTGYYEQYF.

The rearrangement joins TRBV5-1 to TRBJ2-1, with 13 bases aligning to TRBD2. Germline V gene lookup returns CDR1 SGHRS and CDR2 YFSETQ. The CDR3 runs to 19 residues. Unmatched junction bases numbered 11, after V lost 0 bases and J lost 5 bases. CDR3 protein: CASSLDGLAGDPEDNEQFF. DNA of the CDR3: TGCGCCAGCAGCTTGGATGGACTAGCGGGAGATCCCGAAGACAATGAGCAGTTCTTC.

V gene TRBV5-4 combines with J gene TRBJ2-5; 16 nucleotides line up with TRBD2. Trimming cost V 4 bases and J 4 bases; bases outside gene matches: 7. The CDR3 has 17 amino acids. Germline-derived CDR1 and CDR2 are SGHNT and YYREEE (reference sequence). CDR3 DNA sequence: TGTGCCAGCAGCCCCGGGACTAGCGGGAGGGCGGGAGAGACCCAGTACTTC. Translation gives CASSPGTSGRAGETQYF.

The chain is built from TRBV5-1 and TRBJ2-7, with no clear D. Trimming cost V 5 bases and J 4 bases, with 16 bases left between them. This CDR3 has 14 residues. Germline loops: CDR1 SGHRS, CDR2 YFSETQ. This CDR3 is CASSELARRYEQYF. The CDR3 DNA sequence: TGCGCCAGCAGTGAGCTGGCCAGGCGTTACGAGCAGTACTTC.

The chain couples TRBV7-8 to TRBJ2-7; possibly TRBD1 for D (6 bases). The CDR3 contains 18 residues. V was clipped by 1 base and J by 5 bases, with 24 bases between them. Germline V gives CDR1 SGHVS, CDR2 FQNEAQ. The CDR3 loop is CASSLEGGLGLTFHEQYF. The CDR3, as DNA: TGTGCCAGCAGCTTAGAAGGGGGATTGGGCTTAACCTTTCACGAGCAGTACTTC.

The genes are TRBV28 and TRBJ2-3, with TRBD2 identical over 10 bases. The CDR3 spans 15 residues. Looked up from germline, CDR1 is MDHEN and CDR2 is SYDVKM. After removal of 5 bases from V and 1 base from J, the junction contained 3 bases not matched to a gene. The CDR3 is CASSVAGGGTDTQYF. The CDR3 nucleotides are TGTGCCAGCAGTGTAGCGGGAGGTGGCACAGATACGCAGTATTTT.

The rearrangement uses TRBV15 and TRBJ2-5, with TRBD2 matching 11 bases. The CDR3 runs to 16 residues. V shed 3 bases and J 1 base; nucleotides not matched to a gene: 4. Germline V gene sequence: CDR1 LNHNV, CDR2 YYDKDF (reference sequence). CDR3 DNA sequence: TGTGCCACCAGCAGCGGGACTAGCGGAACCCAAGAGACCCAGTACTTC. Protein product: CATSSGTSGTQETQYF.

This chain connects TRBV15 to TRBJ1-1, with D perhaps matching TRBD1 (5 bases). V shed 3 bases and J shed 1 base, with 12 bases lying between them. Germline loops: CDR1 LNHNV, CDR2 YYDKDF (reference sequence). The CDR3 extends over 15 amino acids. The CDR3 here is CATSSRGPKNTEAFF. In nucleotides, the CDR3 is TGTGCCACCAGCAGCCGGGGCCCCAAGAACACTGAAGCTTTCTTT.

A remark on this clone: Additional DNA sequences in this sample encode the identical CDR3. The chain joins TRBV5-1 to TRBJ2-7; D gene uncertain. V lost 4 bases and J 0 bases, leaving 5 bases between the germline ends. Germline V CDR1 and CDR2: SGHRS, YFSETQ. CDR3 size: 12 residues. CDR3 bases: TGCGCCAGCAGCGCGAGCTCCTACGAGCAGTACTTC. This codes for CASSASSYEQYF.

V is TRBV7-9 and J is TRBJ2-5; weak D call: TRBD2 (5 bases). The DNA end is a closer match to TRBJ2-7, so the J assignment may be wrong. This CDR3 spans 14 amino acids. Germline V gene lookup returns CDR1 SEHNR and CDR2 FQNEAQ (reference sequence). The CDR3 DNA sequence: TGTGCCAGCAGCCCAAGAGGGATCACCTACGAGCAGTACTTC. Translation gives CASSPRGITYEQYF.

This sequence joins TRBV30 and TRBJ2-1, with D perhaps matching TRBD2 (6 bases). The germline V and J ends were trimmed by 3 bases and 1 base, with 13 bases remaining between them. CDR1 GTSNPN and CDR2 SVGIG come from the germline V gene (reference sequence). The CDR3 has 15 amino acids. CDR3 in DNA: TGTGCCTGGAGCGCTGGGACTGCTTCCTACAATGAGCAGTTCTTC. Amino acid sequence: CAWSAGTASYNEQFF.

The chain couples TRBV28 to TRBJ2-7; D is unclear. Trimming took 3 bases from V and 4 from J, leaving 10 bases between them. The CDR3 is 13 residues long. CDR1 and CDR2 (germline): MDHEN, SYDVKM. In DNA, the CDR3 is TGTGCCAGCAGTTTGGCCTATGAATACGAGCAGTACTTC. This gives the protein CASSLAYEYEQYF. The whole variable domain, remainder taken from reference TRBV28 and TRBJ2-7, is DVKVTQSSRYLVKRTGEKVFLECVQDMDHENMFWYRQDPGLGLRLIYFSYDVKMKEKGDIPEGYSVSREKKERFSLILESASTNQTSMYLCASSLAYEYEQYFGPGTRLTVT.

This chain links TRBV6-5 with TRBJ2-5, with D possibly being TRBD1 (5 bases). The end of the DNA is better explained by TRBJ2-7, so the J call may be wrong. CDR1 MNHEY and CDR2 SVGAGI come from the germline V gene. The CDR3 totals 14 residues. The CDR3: CASSPQDQKYEQYF. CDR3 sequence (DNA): TGTGCCAGCAGTCCACAGGACCAAAAATACGAGCAGTACTTC.

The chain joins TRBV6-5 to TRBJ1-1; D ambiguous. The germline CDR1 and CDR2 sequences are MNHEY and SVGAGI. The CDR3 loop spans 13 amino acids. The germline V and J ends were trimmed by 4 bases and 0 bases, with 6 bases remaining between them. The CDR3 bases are TGTGCCAGCAGTTCCTCCCTGAACACTGAAGCTTTCTTT. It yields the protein CASSSSLNTEAFF.

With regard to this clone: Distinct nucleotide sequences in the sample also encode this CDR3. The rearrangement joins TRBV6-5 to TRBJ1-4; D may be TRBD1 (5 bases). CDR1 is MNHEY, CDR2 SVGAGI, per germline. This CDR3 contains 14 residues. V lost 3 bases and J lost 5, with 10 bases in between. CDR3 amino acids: CASSYSGTNEKLFF. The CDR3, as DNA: TGTGCCAGCAGTTATTCAGGGACCAATGAAAAACTGTTTTTT.

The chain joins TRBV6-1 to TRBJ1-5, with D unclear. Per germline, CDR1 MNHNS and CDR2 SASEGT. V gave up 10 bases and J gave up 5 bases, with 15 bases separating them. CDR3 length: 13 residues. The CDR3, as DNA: TGTGCCACCATGATAAGTGGGTATCAGCCCCAGCATTTT. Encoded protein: CATMISGYQPQHF.

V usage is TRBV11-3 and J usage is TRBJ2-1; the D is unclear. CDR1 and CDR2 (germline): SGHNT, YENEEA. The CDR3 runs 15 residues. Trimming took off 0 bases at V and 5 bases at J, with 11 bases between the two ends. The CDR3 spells CASSLDRHANNEQFF. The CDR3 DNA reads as TGTGCCAGCAGCTTAGACCGGCACGCCAACAATGAGCAGTTCTTC.

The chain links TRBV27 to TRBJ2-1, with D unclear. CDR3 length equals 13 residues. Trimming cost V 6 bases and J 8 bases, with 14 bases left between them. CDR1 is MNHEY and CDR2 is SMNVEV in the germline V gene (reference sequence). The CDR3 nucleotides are TGTGCCAGCAGGTCCGACTTTGTGCATGAGCAGTTCTTC. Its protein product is CASRSDFVHEQFF.